The 28 T cell receptor beta chains below come from one sample, sequenced in a study of T cell repertoires in cytomegalovirus infection. TCRdb reprocessed the reads via MiXCR and lists one record per CDR3 protein. This table has approximately 260,000 distinct CDR3 sequences, approximately 17% appearing once. Sequencing was carried out using CD8+ T cells from PBMCs. All receptors derive from a human donor in good health (CMV status not recorded). Some clones in this sample may be carry-over from other donors' samples.

The genes are TRBV15 and TRBJ2-7; TRBD2 might be the D (5 bases). The V gene's germline CDR1 is LNHNV and CDR2 YYDKDF (reference sequence). This CDR3 region has 14 residues. V lost 2 bases and J 5 bases, leaving 13 bases between the germline ends. The CDR3 loop is CATSRLAPSHEQYF. The CDR3 DNA reads TGTGCCACCAGCAGACTAGCCCCCAGTCACGAGCAGTACTTC. Variable domain in full (rest from reference TRBV15 and TRBJ2-7): DAMVIQNPRYQVTQFGKPVTLSCSQTLNHNVMYWYQQKSSQAPKLLFHYYDKDFNNEADTPDNFQSRRPNTSFCFLDIRSPGLGDTAMYLCATSRLAPSHEQYFGPGTRLTVT.

This clonotype was seen a few times. V is TRBV15 and J is TRBJ2-6; D is undetermined. Germline CDR1 reads LNHNV; CDR2 reads YYDKDF (reference sequence). Trimming shortened V by 6 bases and J by 0 bases, and 3 bases separated the two germline ends. This CDR3 spans 13 amino acids. The CDR3 nucleotides read TGTGCCACCAGTAGCTCTGGGGCCAACGTCCTGACTTTC. It yields the protein CATSSSGANVLTF.

The chain employs TRBV13 and TRBJ1-6; tentatively, D is TRBD1 (5 bases). This CDR3 is 16 amino acids long. CDR1 is PRHDT and CDR2 is FYEKMQ in the germline V gene (reference sequence). V lost 5 bases to trimming and J lost 7 bases, with 18 bases between them. The DNA of the CDR3 is TGTGCCAGCAGCACCCTTGGGACCCTTATAAATTCACCCCTCCACTTT. It specifies CASSTLGTLINSPLHF.

There are a few counts of this clonotype. The chain uses TRBV4-3 and TRBJ1-2; D is unresolved. V lost 2 bases to trimming and J lost 3 bases, with 16 bases between them. Germline V gene data show CDR1 as LGHNA and CDR2 as YSLEER. The CDR3 is 16 residues long. DNA of the CDR3: TGCGCCAGCAGCCAACTAACCGATGCAGGCTACTATGGCTACACCTTC. Its protein product is CASSQLTDAGYYGYTF.

This chain uses TRBV4-1 with TRBJ2-1, with 7 positions matching TRBD1. The trim removed 3 bases at V and 6 bases at J, leaving 11 bases unmatched. The germline V gene has CDR1 MGHRA and CDR2 YSYEKL. The CDR3 has 16 amino acids. CDR3 bases: TGCGCCAGCAGCCACCTGGGACAGTCCTCGACCAATGAGCAGTTCTTC. Protein sequence: CASSHLGQSSTNEQFF.

This clonotype has ten or more counts. The gene calls are TRBV6-2 or TRBV6-3 and TRBJ1-1; perhaps TRBD1 as D (5 bases). CDR1 is MNHEY and CDR2 is SVGEGT in the germline V gene. This CDR3 region has 18 residues. Between the trimmed V and J ends, which lost 2 bases and 4 bases, there was a span of 23 bases. CDR3 amino acids: CASSYSRGSAYMGTEAFF. The CDR3 bases are TGTGCCAGCAGTTACAGTAGGGGATCCGCCTATATGGGCACTGAAGCTTTCTTT.

This chain uses TRBV19 with TRBJ1-3, with 7 bases identical to TRBD1. Germline V lookup: CDR1 LNHDA, CDR2 SQIVND (reference sequence). This CDR3 region has 15 residues. Losses at the gene ends were 5 bases for V and 4 bases for J; bases not matched to a gene: 8. The CDR3 protein is CASSQRQGTGNTIYF. CDR3 nucleotide sequence: TGTGCCAGTAGTCAGCGACAGGGAACCGGAAACACCATATATTTT.

This clonotype was recorded many times. The chain employs TRBV20-1 and TRBJ1-6; D perhaps matches TRBD1 (5 bases). The V gene's germline CDR1 is DFQATT and CDR2 SNEGSKA (reference sequence). With 3 bases removed from V and 9 bases from J, the gap between germline ends came to 15 bases. The CDR3 runs to 14 residues. CDR3 in amino acids: CSASPPRDFSPLHF. The CDR3 bases are TGCAGTGCTAGCCCTCCCCGGGACTTTTCACCCCTCCACTTT.

This clonotype turned up a few times. The rearrangement links TRBV7-9 to TRBJ2-1; 11 positions match TRBD2. Losses at the gene ends were 5 bases for V and 6 bases for J; bases not matched to a gene: 9. Germline CDR1 SEHNR, CDR2 FQNEAQ (reference sequence). CDR3 size: 16 residues. The CDR3 reads CASSLHSGGAVNEQFF. The DNA for the CDR3 is TGTGCCAGCAGCCTACATAGCGGGGGGGCCGTCAATGAGCAGTTCTTC.

The chain is built from TRBV18 and TRBJ2-5; 9 bases are shared with TRBD2. Per germline, CDR1 KGHSH and CDR2 LQKENI. CDR3 length: 16 amino acids. V shed 3 bases, J shed 5 bases, and the junction held 10 bases outside the gene matches. CDR3 amino acids: CASSPRSGGPAETQYF. The DNA of the CDR3 is TGTGCCAGCTCACCTCGGAGCGGGGGGCCTGCGGAGACCCAGTACTTC.

This clonotype was counted at least ten times. This chain connects TRBV7-8 to TRBJ2-2; D gene ambiguous. V lost 5 bases to trimming and J lost 10 bases, with 11 bases between them. The CDR3 is 12 amino acids. From germline, CDR1 is SGHVS and CDR2 FQNEAQ. The CDR3 DNA is TGTGCCAGCAGCACGAATCTTGAGGAGCTGTTTTTT. Protein sequence: CASSTNLEELFF.

This clonotype was found many times. V gene TRBV15 combines with J gene TRBJ2-5, with D uncertain. Germline assignment: CDR1 LNHNV and CDR2 YYDKDF (reference sequence). Between the trimmed V and J ends, which lost 0 bases and 1 base, there was a span of 12 bases. The CDR3 runs 16 residues. CDR3 protein: CATSRDLGWSQETQYF. The CDR3 DNA follows: TGTGCCACCAGCAGAGATCTCGGTTGGAGCCAAGAGACCCAGTACTTC.

Remarks on this clonotype: This may stem from a read error, because a much larger clone lies one nucleotide away. The chain uses TRBV28 and TRBJ2-3; D could derive from TRBD1 or TRBD2 (6 bases each). Germline CDR1 reads MDHEN; CDR2 reads SYDVKM. V was clipped by 6 bases and J by 4 bases, with 20 bases between them. This CDR3 is built from 16 residues. As DNA, the CDR3 is TGTGCCAGCAGACCCACAGACGGGGGCTTCGCAGATACGCAGTATTTT. Translating it yields CASRPTDGGFADTQYF.

This clonotype has only a few counts. The chain couples TRBV9 to TRBJ2-7, with TRBD1 as a possible D gene (6 bases). The CDR3 is 15 amino acids. Per the germline V gene, CDR1 is SGDLS and CDR2 is YYNGEE. V lost 3 bases and J 0 bases, leaving 13 bases between the germline ends. The CDR3 DNA reads as TGTGCCAGCAGCGCGGAGGACAGCAGCTCCTACGAGCAGTACTTC. Translation gives CASSAEDSSSYEQYF.

The chain is built from TRBV29-1 and TRBJ2-3; D remains unclear. Germline V gene sequence: CDR1 SQVTM, CDR2 ANQGSEA. With 5 bases removed from V and 3 bases from J, the gap between germline ends came to 9 bases. The CDR3 extends over 12 amino acids. The CDR3 protein is CSVLGITDTQYF. The DNA of the CDR3 is TGCAGCGTTTTGGGGATAACAGATACGCAGTATTTT.

This clonotype was picked up a small number of times. The gene calls are TRBV4-2 and TRBJ2-7; maybe TRBD1 (6 bases). The CDR3 runs to 13 residues. V dropped 4 bases and J dropped 7 bases, with 14 bases sitting between them. Germline assignment: CDR1 LGHNA and CDR2 YNFKEQ. The CDR3 loop is CASSPWDIQEQYF. The DNA of the CDR3 is TGTGCCAGCAGCCCTTGGGACATACAAGAGCAGTACTTC.

This clonotype has at least ten counts. V usage is TRBV7-8 and J usage is TRBJ2-1; D unclear. In germline, CDR1 is SGHVS, CDR2 FQNEAQ. This CDR3 comprises 15 residues. Deletions cut 5 bases from V and 7 bases from J, with 18 bases between. CDR3 amino acids: CASSVALGSLNEQFF. DNA of the CDR3: TGTGCCAGCAGCGTCGCCCTGGGCAGTCTTAATGAGCAGTTCTTC.

This clonotype was seen only a few times. The chain couples TRBV4-1 to TRBJ1-4; no firm D call. Germline loops: CDR1 MGHRA, CDR2 YSYEKL. CDR3 length: 15 amino acids. Trimming left V 4 bases short and J 5 bases short, with 14 bases between. The CDR3: CASSLPSRRNEKLFF. DNA of the CDR3: TGCGCCAGCAGCCTTCCCTCGAGACGGAATGAAAAACTGTTTTTT.

This clonotype was seen repeatedly, ten times or more. This chain joins TRBV4-1 and TRBJ2-1; 13 nucleotides line up with TRBD2. Germline V lookup: CDR1 MGHRA, CDR2 YSYEKL. CDR3 length: 15 residues. The ends lost 2 bases at V and 10 bases at J; junction bases unmatched: 5. CDR3 region: CASSQTSGGAREQFF. The CDR3 nucleotides read TGCGCCAGCAGCCAAACTAGCGGGGGGGCACGGGAGCAGTTCTTC.

This clonotype was seen a handful of times. The chain links TRBV6-1 to TRBJ2-1; TRBD2 might be the D (5 bases). The CDR3 length is 16 residues. Germline assignment: CDR1 MNHNS and CDR2 SASEGT. The V and J ends lost 3 bases and 3 bases respectively, with 15 bases between them. CDR3 coding DNA: TGTGCCAGCAGTGACTTTCCCCGAGACTACTACAATGAGCAGTTCTTC. Translation gives CASSDFPRDYYNEQFF.

This clonotype came up a few times. The J gene is TRBJ2-7, the V gene TRBV6-1; no definite D call. Trimming left V 3 bases short and J 1 base short, with 4 bases between. This CDR3 has 12 residues. CDR1 and CDR2 from the germline V gene are MNHNS and SASEGT. For the CDR3, the DNA is TGTGCCAGCAGTGACCTTTCCTACGAGCAGTACTTC. It specifies CASSDLSYEQYF.

This clonotype was seen more than once but under ten times. V is TRBV29-1 and J is TRBJ2-3, with D perhaps TRBD1 (5 bases). Trimming shortened V by 7 bases and J by 10 bases, and 18 bases separated the two germline ends. The CDR3 has 12 amino acids. Germline CDR1 and CDR2: SQVTM and ANQGSEA. CDR3 loop: CSADHDPGSQYF. CDR3 nucleotides: TGCAGCGCCGATCATGACCCAGGGTCGCAGTATTTT.

The rearrangement joins TRBV9 to TRBJ2-2; perhaps TRBD1 as D (6 bases). V was trimmed by 4 bases and J by 7 bases, leaving 20 bases between them. CDR1 SGDLS and CDR2 YYNGEE come from the germline V gene. The CDR3 loop spans 16 amino acids. The CDR3 DNA sequence: TGTGCCAGCAGCCGAGACAGGCTTCTTCTTGGCGGGGAGCTGTTTTTT. Translating it yields CASSRDRLLLGGELFF.

About this clonotype: Compared with germline, one end of the junction differs, possibly owing to a read error. The V and J genes are TRBV27 and TRBJ1-2, with 8 bases lining up with TRBD1. The CDR3 contains 15 residues. Germline V CDR1 and CDR2: MNHEY, SMNVEV (reference sequence). The CDR3 protein is CAGSSPDQGAYGYTF. In DNA, the CDR3 is TGTGCCGGCAGTTCCCCTGACCAGGGGGCCTATGGCTACACCTTC.

The chain has TRBV7-9 and TRBJ1-1; D is unclear. The CDR3 extends over 15 amino acids. CDR1 and CDR2 from the germline V gene are SEHNR and FQNEAQ (reference sequence). V was clipped by 3 bases and J by 1 base, with 12 bases between them. This CDR3 is CASSFTVGKNTEAFF. For the CDR3, the DNA is TGTGCCAGCAGCTTCACGGTGGGGAAGAACACTGAAGCTTTCTTT.

The genes are TRBV14 and TRBJ2-2, with 9 bases that match TRBD1. V was clipped by 1 base and J by 4 bases; unmatched bases: 7. Germline V lookup: CDR1 SGHDN, CDR2 FVKESK. This CDR3 comprises 17 residues. The DNA of the CDR3 is TGTGCCAGCAGCCAAGCGTTCGGGACAGGGTCCACCGGGGAGCTGTTTTTT. This encodes CASSQAFGTGSTGELFF.

This clonotype appeared many times. The chain has TRBV10-3 and TRBJ1-6; no reliable D call. Trimming took off 4 bases at V and 14 bases at J, with 12 bases between the two ends. The CDR3 sequence is 12 residues long. Germline assignment: CDR1 ENHRY and CDR2 SYGVKD. The CDR3 sequence is CAISGGGRTLHF. CDR3 bases: TGTGCCATCAGTGGTGGCGGCCGCACCCTCCACTTT.

This clonotype was seen at least ten times. V gene TRBV6-1 combines with J gene TRBJ1-5; D gene uncertain. The CDR3 loop spans 16 amino acids. Germline CDR1 and CDR2: MNHNS and SASEGT. Trimming shortened V by 2 bases and J by 0 bases, and 11 bases separated the two germline ends. CDR3 sequence reads: CASSERKIYSNQPQHF. CDR3 DNA sequence: TGTGCCAGCAGTGAAAGAAAGATTTATAGCAATCAGCCCCAGCATTTT.